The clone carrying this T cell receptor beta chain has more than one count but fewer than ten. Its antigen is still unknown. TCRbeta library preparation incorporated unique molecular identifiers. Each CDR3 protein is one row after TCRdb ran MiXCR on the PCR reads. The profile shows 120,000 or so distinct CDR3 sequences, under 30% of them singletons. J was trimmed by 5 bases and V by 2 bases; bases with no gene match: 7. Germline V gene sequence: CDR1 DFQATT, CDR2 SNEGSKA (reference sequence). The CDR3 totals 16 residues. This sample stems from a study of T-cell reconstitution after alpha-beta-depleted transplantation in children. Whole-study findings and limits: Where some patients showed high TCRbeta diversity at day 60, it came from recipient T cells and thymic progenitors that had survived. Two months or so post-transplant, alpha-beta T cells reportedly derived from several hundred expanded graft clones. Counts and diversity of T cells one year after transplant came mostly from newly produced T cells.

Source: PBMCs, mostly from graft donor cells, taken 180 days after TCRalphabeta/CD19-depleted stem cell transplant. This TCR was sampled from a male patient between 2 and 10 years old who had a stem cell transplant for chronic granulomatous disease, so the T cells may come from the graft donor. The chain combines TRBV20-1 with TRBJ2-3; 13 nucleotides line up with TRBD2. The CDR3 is CSARSGLAGAKDTQYF. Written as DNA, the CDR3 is TGCAGTGCTAGATCCGGACTAGCGGGGGCGAAAGATACGCAGTATTTT.